This T cell receptor (beta chain) comes out of a study of T cell responses to AZD1222 COVID-19 vaccine. This clone was counted a single time. The antigen remains undetermined. Generated by immunoSEQ multiplex PCR, the TCRdb table keeps only in-frame clones and is missing some. The sample has 80,000 to 100,000 clones, approximately 86% seen once. Study-wide results and limits: Mostly white British, mostly female donors; authors suggested clonal diversity may be underestimated. Baseline seropositives among AZD1222 recipients totaled only 5 or 6. Spike was spanned by vaccine-associated CD4 TCRs, which were dominant at 160-218 and 743-854.

Here the sequenced sample was peripheral blood, taken on day 0 of AZD1222 vaccination. This TCR was recovered from an adult in good health.

The CDR3, as DNA: TGTGCCTGGGGACTAGCCCGGACCTCCGAGCAGTACTTC. Its protein product is CAWGLARTSEQYF. The chain is built from TRBV30 and TRBJ2-7; TRBD2 matches 8 bases. The germline gives CDR1 GTSNPN, CDR2 SVGIG (reference sequence). CDR3 length equals 13 residues. The V gene end was trimmed by 5 bases and the J gene end by 6 bases; junction bases not matched to a gene: 9.